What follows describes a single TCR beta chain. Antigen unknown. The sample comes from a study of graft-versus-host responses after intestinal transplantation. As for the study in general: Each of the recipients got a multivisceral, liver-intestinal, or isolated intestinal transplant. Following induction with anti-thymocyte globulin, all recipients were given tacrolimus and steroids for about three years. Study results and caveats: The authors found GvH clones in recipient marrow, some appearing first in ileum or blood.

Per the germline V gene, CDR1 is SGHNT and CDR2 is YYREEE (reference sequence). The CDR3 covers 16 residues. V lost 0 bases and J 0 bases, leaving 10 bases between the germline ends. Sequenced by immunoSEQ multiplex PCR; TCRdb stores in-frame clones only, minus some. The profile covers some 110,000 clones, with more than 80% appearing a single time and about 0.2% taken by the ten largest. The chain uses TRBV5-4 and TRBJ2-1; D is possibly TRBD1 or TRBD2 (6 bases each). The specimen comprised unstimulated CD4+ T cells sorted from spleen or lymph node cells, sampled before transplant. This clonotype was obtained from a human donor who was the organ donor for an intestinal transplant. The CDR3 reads CASSLGGGGSYNEQFF. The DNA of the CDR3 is TGTGCCAGCAGCTTGGGCGGAGGGGGCTCCTACAATGAGCAGTTCTTC.